This TCR beta chain emerged from a study of T cell clones after liver transplantation. Looking at the study overall: A pre-transplant mixed lymphocyte reaction with TCRbeta sequencing defined graft-donor-reactive clones followed in post-transplant blood.

Study-wide results and caveats: Donor-reactive sequences fell more than third party-reactive ones, suggesting partial deletion.

In regard to this clone: The antigen is not known.

Assay: immunoSEQ multiplex PCR; the TCRdb copy retains only in-frame clones and omits some. The sample records approximately 19,000 clones, about 84% being singletons. Deletions cut 2 bases from V and 5 bases from J, with 15 bases between. The CDR3 is 15 amino acids. In germline, CDR1 is LGHNA, CDR2 YSLEER. The sequence came from a human patient who received a liver transplant. Some T cells may be transferred from the graft donor. The chain joins TRBV4-3 to TRBJ2-5; maybe TRBD2 (5 bases). The source was CD8+ T cells from blood, collected less than 50 months after liver transplant. CDR3 amino acids: CASSQRVREGETQYF. The CDR3 DNA reads as TGCGCCAGCAGCCAACGGGTACGGGAAGGGGAGACCCAGTACTTC.